A selection of T cell receptor beta chains follows, all from one sample in a study of T cell responses to AZD1222 COVID-19 vaccine. Sequenced by immunoSEQ multiplex PCR; TCRdb stores in-frame clones only, minus some. The sample carries fewer than 200,000 clones, about nine tenths recorded once. The material sequenced was peripheral blood, taken on day 0 of AZD1222 vaccination. The receptors shown here come from an adult in good health. Each CDR3 is given with its conserved first and last residue. A D gene is named only where the DNA matches it firmly. Clone sizes are given selectively: once, few, many, or a class where the clone is expanded.

TRBJ1-3 | - | TRBV5-5 | TRBD1 | TGTGCCAGCAGCGCTTTCGGACAGGGTGAAGGAAACACCATATATTTT | CASSAFGQGEGNTIYF
TRBJ2-3 | - | TRBV9 | TRBD2 | TGTGCCAGCAGCTCCGGGACTAGAGGGGGGGATACGCAGTATTTT | CASSSGTRGGDTQYF
TRBJ1-6 | - | TRBV10-2 | TRBD1 | TGCGCCAGCAGCCGGACAGGGCAATCCTATAATTCACCCCTCCACTTT | CASSRTGQSYNSPLHF
TRBJ2-1 | - | TRBV19 | TRBD2 | TGTGCCAGTAGTGCGATACTAGCGGGGGGACCGTACAATGAGCAGTTCTTC | CASSAILAGGPYNEQFF
TRBJ1-6 | - | TRBV9 | - | TGTGCCAGCAGCGTAGCTGGACGGAATAATTCACCCCTCCACTTT | CASSVAGRNNSPLHF
TRBJ2-7 | - | TRBV30 | TRBD2 | TGTGCCTGGACAAGGACTAGCGGGAGCTACGAGCAGTACTTC | CAWTRTSGSYEQYF
TRBJ1-4 | - | TRBV19 | - | TGTGCCAGTAGTATGGATAGTAGTTCGGCTGAAAAACTGTTTTTT | CASSMDSSSAEKLFF
TRBJ2-3 | - | TRBV27 | - | TGTGCCAGCACCTCCTCCCTTACAAGGAGCACAGATACGCAGTATTTT | CASTSSLTRSTDTQYF
TRBJ2-7 | - | TRBV5-4 | - | TGTGCCAGCAGCTTCGGCTTGGGCGAGCAGTACTTC | CASSFGLGEQYF
TRBJ1-1 | - | TRBV3-1/TRBV3-2 | - | TGTGCCAGCAGCGGACGAGGGGGTGGGAACACTGAAGCTTTCTTT | CASSGRGGGNTEAFF
TRBJ1-6 | - | TRBV15 | TRBD1 | TGTGCCACCAGAAGGGACAGGGTAAATTCACCCCTCCACTTT | CATRRDRVNSPLHF
TRBJ1-6 | - | TRBV3-1/TRBV3-2 | TRBD1 | TGTGCCAGCGGCAGGGGGCAGAATTCACCCCTCCACTTT | CASGRGQNSPLHF
TRBJ2-7 | few | TRBV11-3 | TRBD1 | TGTGCCAGCAGCTTTTCCGGGACAGGGGGCTCCGAGCAGTACTTC | CASSFSGTGGSEQYF
TRBJ1-2 | - | TRBV29-1 | - | TGCAGCTTTTCGGAGAACTATGGCTACACCTTC | CSFSENYGYTF
TRBJ1-5 | - | TRBV30 | - | TGTGCCGTCGGTAGGGGTGGCAATCAGCCCCAGCATTTT | CAVGRGGNQPQHF
TRBJ2-2 | - | TRBV2 | - | TGTGCCAGCAGTCCCGGTTTCACCGGGGAGCTGTTTTTT | CASSPGFTGELFF
TRBJ2-1 | - | TRBV5-4 | - | TGTGCCAGCAGAGGCGGACAGACCACCTACAATGAGCAGTTCTTC | CASRGGQTTYNEQFF
TRBJ1-6 | - | TRBV18 | - | TGTGCCAGCTCACCTTCAGGACAGCTAGGGGTGCCACCCCTCCACTTT | CASSPSGQLGVPPLHF
TRBJ1-1 | - | TRBV5-1 | TRBD1 | TGCGCCAGCAGCTCCGGGTATACAGGGGGCACTGAAGCTTTCTTT | CASSSGYTGGTEAFF
TRBJ2-3 | - | TRBV25-1 | TRBD2 | TGTGCCAGCAGTGATGGGACTAGCGGGAGTCGGGATACGCAGTATTTT | CASSDGTSGSRDTQYF
TRBJ1-5 | - | TRBV28 | TRBD1 | TGTGCCAGCACCCTTGGACAGGGGAACAAGCCCCAGCATTTT | CASTLGQGNKPQHF
TRBJ2-7 | - | TRBV28 | - | TGTGCCAGCAGTTTGGCCACCGACTACGAGCAGTACTTC | CASSLATDYEQYF
TRBJ2-4 | - | TRBV19 | - | TGTGCCAGTAGTATACCCCGCAGGGAGGCCATTCAGTACTTC | CASSIPRREAIQYF
TRBJ1-2 | - | TRBV5-1 | - | TGCGCCAGCAGCTCTGCCCCAGGAATTAACTATGGCTACACCTTC | CASSSAPGINYGYTF
TRBJ1-4 | - | TRBV11-2 | TRBD1 | TGTGCCAGCAGCACCGGGACAGGAGATGAAAAACTGTTTTTT | CASSTGTGDEKLFF
TRBJ2-6 | - | TRBV28 | TRBD1 | TGTGCCAGCAGTTATGGACAGGGACCCTCTGGGGCCAACGTCCTGACTTTC | CASSYGQGPSGANVLTF
TRBJ2-7 | - | TRBV28 | TRBD2 | TGTGCCAGCAACACCGGGAGCGGGGCCTACGAGCAGTACTTC | CASNTGSGAYEQYF
TRBJ1-5 | - | TRBV6-1 | - | TGTGCCAGCAGTGGTTCTCGGCTAGCTACAGGGAGTCAGCCCCAGCATTTT | CASSGSRLATGSQPQHF